This T cell receptor (beta chain) was recorded in a study of T cell repertoires in cytomegalovirus infection. Turning to the study itself: As its CMV epitopes, the study selected recently identified HLA-C-restricted and well-studied HLA-B-restricted targets. Carrying CMV and the relevant HLA type showed in public TCR beta signatures. General study results and limits: The ex vivo response was dominated by HLA-C-restricted CMV-specific TCR beta clonotypes.

A remark on this clonotype: Its specificity is not known.

Via MiXCR, TCRdb re-called the reads, giving one row per CDR3 protein. Among roughly 990,000 distinct CDR3 sequences, about a third were seen once, and the ten largest hold more than 13%. V trimming: 2 bases; J trimming: 4 bases; junction bases outside the gene matches: 2. The germline CDR1 and CDR2 sequences are MGHRA and YSYEKL. The CDR3 covers 14 residues. The genes are TRBV4-1 and TRBJ2-1; 7 bases match TRBD1. This sequence was found in a human donor in good health (CMV status not recorded). Some clones in this sample may be carry-over from other donors' samples. The starting material was cultured CD8+ T cells from PBMCs, obtained from culture after CMV antigen stimulation. CDR3 in amino acids: CASSQQGDYNEQFF. The CDR3 region has the DNA TGCGCCAGCAGCCAACAGGGGGATTACAATGAGCAGTTCTTC.